One and the same sample provided the 28 T cell receptor beta chains below, sequenced in a study of blood T cells in healthy people across ages. A second roughly 6 to 12 cycle PCR used barcoded and J-beta primers. TCRdb called the 5' RACE reads again in MiXCR, with one record for every CDR3 protein. This sample carries about 780,000 distinct CDR3 sequences, 20% to 30% of them seen once, and the ten largest clones take 3%. These same data were also listed under a study on T cells of mothers and their children.

Material: blood. The receptors stem from a boy aged 5-17 years in good health.

This clonotype showed up just a few times. One end of the junction fails to match germline, which may point to a read error. V and J are TRBV6-5 and TRBJ2-7; D is unresolved. This CDR3 region has 13 residues. Germline-derived CDR1 and CDR2 are MNHEY and SVGAGI. CDR3 bases: TGTGCCAGCAGTTACTCACGACTCGGCGAGCAGTGCTTC. It is translated as CASSYSRLGEQCF.

This clonotype showed up just a few times. This sequence joins TRBV7-9 and TRBJ2-7; TRBD2 matches 9 bases. The CDR3 sequence is 15 residues long. Germline trimming cut 4 bases from V and 3 bases from J; bases unmatched to any gene: 7. The germline V gene has CDR1 SEHNR and CDR2 FQNEAQ (reference sequence). The chain's CDR3 is CASSSWTSDHYEQYF. In DNA form, the CDR3 reads TGTGCCAGCAGCTCCTGGACTAGCGACCACTACGAGCAGTACTTC.

This chain connects TRBV9 to TRBJ1-2; D uncertain. This CDR3 region has 13 residues. V lost 0 bases and J lost 6, with 9 bases in between. Germline V CDR1 and CDR2: SGDLS, YYNGEE. CDR3 DNA sequence: TGTGCCAGCAGCGTAGGGCATGGAGATGGCTACACCTTC. Its translation is CASSVGHGDGYTF.

This chain uses TRBV2 with TRBJ2-1; TRBD1 might be the D (5 bases). Per the germline V gene, CDR1 is SNHLY and CDR2 is FYNNEI. Trimming shortened V by 6 bases and J by 5 bases, and 20 bases separated the two germline ends. The CDR3 is 16 amino acids. The CDR3 coding sequence is TGTGCCAGCAGCCTCCTCGGGCAGGGTTTCCACAATGAGCAGTTCTTC. It encodes CASSLLGQGFHNEQFF. The full variable domain, rest sourced from reference TRBV2 and TRBJ2-1, is EPEVTQTPSHQVTQMGQEVILRCVPISNHLYFYWYRQILGQKVEFLVSFYNNEISEKSEIFDDQFSVERPDGSNFTLKIRSTKLEDSAMYFCASSLLGQGFHNEQFFGPGTRLTVL.

Only a few counts were recorded for this clonotype. The V gene is TRBV5-1, the J gene TRBJ2-5; D uncertain. The J call may be mistaken, given a closer DNA end match to TRBJ2-1. This CDR3 comprises 15 residues. Germline-derived CDR1 and CDR2 are SGHRS and YFSETQ. CDR3 DNA: TGCGCCAGCAGCCAAACTGCTTCCGCGTCGAATGAGCAGTTCTTC. Amino acids: CASSQTASASNEQFF.

This clonotype was recorded only once. J is TRBJ1-6 and V is TRBV6-5, with D possibly being TRBD1 (6 bases). V lost 0 bases and J 5 bases, leaving 8 bases between the germline ends. CDR1 MNHEY and CDR2 SVGAGI come from the germline V gene. The CDR3 covers 15 residues. In nucleotides, the CDR3 is TGTGCCAGCAGTTACTCGGGACAAGATAATTCACCCCTCCACTTT. This encodes CASSYSGQDNSPLHF.

This chain uses TRBV7-8 with TRBJ1-2; 10 nucleotides agree with TRBD1. The CDR3 covers 15 residues. V shed 7 bases, J shed 2 bases, and the junction held 7 bases outside the gene matches. The germline CDR1 and CDR2 sequences are SGHVS and FQNEAQ. For the CDR3, the DNA is TGTGCCAGCATCCCACTGACAGGGGGCAACTATGGCTACACCTTC. Residues: CASIPLTGGNYGYTF.

In its sample, this clonotype was seen a few times. The V gene is TRBV29-1, the J gene TRBJ2-3, with 12 bases lining up with TRBD2. Germline CDR1 SQVTM, CDR2 ANQGSEA. After removal of 7 bases from V and 6 bases from J, the junction contained 8 bases not matched to a gene. CDR3 size: 14 residues. CDR3 DNA sequence: TGCAGCGGCGGGACTAGCGGGCCGAAGGATACGCAGTATTTT. It translates to CSGGTSGPKDTQYF.

The chain employs TRBV13 and TRBJ1-6, with D maybe TRBD1 (6 bases). The CDR3 loop spans 14 amino acids. Per germline, CDR1 PRHDT and CDR2 FYEKMQ (reference sequence). The V end was cut by 8 bases, the J end by 7 bases, with 15 bases between. CDR3 amino acids: CASATGRWNSPLHF. The CDR3 region has the DNA TGTGCCAGCGCGACAGGTCGTTGGAATTCACCCCTCCACTTT.

This clonotype was counted only a few times. This chain uses TRBV28 with TRBJ2-7; TRBD1 matches 8 bases. CDR1 and CDR2 from the germline V gene are MDHEN and SYDVKM. CDR3 size: 15 residues. J lost 1 base, V lost 7 bases, and 9 bases had no gene match. Written as DNA, the CDR3 is TGTGCCAGCAAGGTCGGACAGGGCATATCCTACGAGCAGTACTTC. Protein: CASKVGQGISYEQYF.

In its sample, this clonotype was seen once. The rearrangement links TRBV20-1 to TRBJ2-1, with D perhaps assigned TRBD1 or TRBD2 (5 bases each). The V end lost 3 bases, the J end lost 2 bases, and 14 bases lay between the germline ends. The CDR3 extends over 15 amino acids. Germline V gene data show CDR1 as DFQATT and CDR2 as SNEGSKA (reference sequence). CDR3 in amino acids: CSASLRDPTYNEQFF. The CDR3 region has the DNA TGCAGTGCTAGCCTCCGGGACCCAACCTACAATGAGCAGTTCTTC.

This clonotype was seen a few times. The missing conserved phenylalanine or tryptophan at the end of this CDR3 makes a read error likely. The genes are TRBV5-1 and TRBJ2-6, with unresolved D. The CDR3 consists of 16 residues. V was clipped by 0 bases and J by 4 bases, with 11 bases between them. The germline gives CDR1 SGHRS, CDR2 YFSETQ. As DNA, the CDR3 is TGCGCCAGCAGCTTGGCCCCTTGGCAGGGGGCCAACGTCCTGACTCTC. This sequence encodes CASSLAPWQGANVLTL.

This rearrangement joins TRBV5-1 to TRBJ2-1; 7 bases agree with TRBD1. The CDR3 extends over 14 amino acids. V lost 4 bases to trimming and J lost 7 bases; unmatched junction nucleotides: 8. The germline V gene encodes CDR1 SGHRS and CDR2 YFSETQ. The DNA of the CDR3 is TGCGCCAGCAGCGGAGGACAGGCCCGGAATGAGCAGTTCTTC. Translation: CASSGGQARNEQFF. Together with reference TRBV5-1 and TRBJ2-1, the CDR3 gives the full variable domain: KAGVTQTPRYLIKTRGQQVTLSCSPISGHRSVSWYQQTPGQGLQFLFEYFSETQRNKGNFPGRFSGRQFSNSRSEMNVSTLELGDSALYLCASSGGQARNEQFFGPGTRLTVL.

The chain combines TRBV12-3 or TRBV12-4 with TRBJ1-1; D remains ambiguous. Trimming took off 2 bases at V and 1 base at J, with 17 bases between the two ends. This CDR3 contains 17 residues. Here the CDR3 reads CASSLNVHGMGNTEAFF. CDR3 in DNA: TGTGCCAGCAGTTTAAATGTTCACGGCATGGGGAACACTGAAGCTTTCTTT.

The chain is built from TRBV3-1 and TRBJ2-5, with TRBD2 matching over 15 bases. The end of the DNA fits TRBJ2-7 better, so the J call may be wrong. This CDR3 region has 16 residues. CDR1 is LGHDT and CDR2 is YNNKEL in the germline V gene (reference sequence). CDR3 loop: CASSPGLAGGSYEQYF. The CDR3 nucleotides read TGTGCCAGCAGCCCGGGACTAGCGGGGGGATCCTACGAGCAGTACTTC.

The rearrangement joins TRBV29-1 to TRBJ2-2; D might be TRBD2 (5 bases). The CDR3 loop spans 13 amino acids. CDR1 and CDR2 (germline): SQVTM, ANQGSEA. V was trimmed by 7 bases and J by 4 bases, leaving 13 bases between them. Here the CDR3 DNA reads TGCAGCGCCCGATCGGGATCCACCGGGGAGCTGTTTTTT. This gives the protein CSARSGSTGELFF.

This clonotype appeared once. The gene calls are TRBV11-2 and TRBJ1-1; D not resolved. Germline V CDR1 and CDR2: SGHAT, FQNNGV. Trimming pared 5 bases from V and 1 base from J, leaving 5 bases between. The CDR3 totals 12 residues. CDR3 sequence (DNA): TGTGCCAGCAGCCCGAAGAACACTGAAGCTTTCTTT. Translated: CASSPKNTEAFF.

The chain couples TRBV28 to TRBJ2-5; 7 bases are shared with TRBD1. The last part of the DNA fits TRBJ2-7 better; the J call may be wrong. Germline lookup yields CDR1 MDHEN and CDR2 SYDVKM. The CDR3 is made up of 13 amino acids. The CDR3 DNA reads as TGTGCCAGCACTCTGGACAGGCCGAACGAGCAGTACTTC. It is translated as CASTLDRPNEQYF.

The CDR3 sequence is CASSAAGTGDHEQFF. Written as DNA, the CDR3 is TGTGCCAGCAGTGCAGCCGGGACAGGGGACCATGAGCAGTTCTTC. V usage is TRBV12-3 or TRBV12-4 and J usage is TRBJ2-5; 10 nucleotides agree with TRBD1. The DNA end is more similar to TRBJ2-1, so the J call may be wrong. CDR3 length equals 15 residues.

The rearrangement joins TRBV28 to TRBJ2-5, with D possibly being TRBD1 (6 bases). The CDR3 is 14 amino acids. Trimming stripped 4 bases from V and 5 bases from J, with 14 bases between. CDR1 is MDHEN and CDR2 is SYDVKM in the germline V gene. Here the CDR3 DNA reads TGTGCCAGCAGTTATCCAGGGGCAAGGGAGACCCAGTACTTC. Residues: CASSYPGARETQYF.

This clonotype was counted at least ten times. This rearrangement joins TRBV9 to TRBJ2-1; D gene ambiguous. Trimming removed 0 bases at V and 6 bases at J, with 7 bases between. Germline CDR1 and CDR2: SGDLS and YYNGEE. This CDR3 region has 13 residues. CDR3: CASSVGLSNEQFF. The DNA of the CDR3 is TGTGCCAGCAGCGTAGGACTTTCCAATGAGCAGTTCTTC.

The rearrangement uses TRBV5-6 and TRBJ2-2; D is possibly TRBD1 (6 bases). V shed 5 bases and J shed 6 bases, with 14 bases lying between them. The CDR3 is made up of 14 amino acids. The germline V gene encodes CDR1 SGHDT and CDR2 YYEEEE. DNA of the CDR3: TGTGCCAGCAGTTTACAGGGAAGCTCCGGGGAGCTGTTTTTT. It is translated as CASSLQGSSGELFF.

In DNA form, the CDR3 reads TGTGCCAGCAGCTTCGGCGTAACTAGCGGGGGGCCCAATGAGCAGTTCTTC. Its protein is CASSFGVTSGGPNEQFF. V usage is TRBV7-9 and J usage is TRBJ2-5; TRBD2 aligns across 12 bases. Near its end, the DNA agrees better with TRBJ2-1, so the J call may be wrong. The CDR3 is 17 residues long. Germline CDR1 reads SEHNR; CDR2 reads FQNEAQ (reference sequence).

The V call is TRBV6-5, the J call TRBJ2-3; 9 bases map to TRBD2. This CDR3 contains 16 residues. Germline V gene sequence: CDR1 MNHEY, CDR2 SVGAGI. With 5 bases clipped from V and 1 base from J, the junction kept 7 bases outside the gene matches. CDR3 in amino acids: CASSPPSGEGTDTQYF. The CDR3 coding sequence is TGTGCCAGCAGTCCTCCTAGCGGGGAAGGCACAGATACGCAGTATTTT.

This clonotype was found a few times. The V call is TRBV15, the J call TRBJ1-4; perhaps TRBD1 as D (6 bases). Trimming removed 0 bases from V and 7 bases from J, with 12 bases in between. CDR1 and CDR2 from the germline V gene are LNHNV and YYDKDF (reference sequence). The CDR3 runs 15 residues. The CDR3 nucleotides are TGTGCCACCAGCAGAGAGGTGGGGGCCGGTGAAAAACTGTTTTTT. Its translation: CATSREVGAGEKLFF.

This clonotype was detected a few times. This chain connects TRBV20-1 to TRBJ2-5, with D perhaps TRBD1 (6 bases). The J call may be in error: the DNA end matches TRBJ2-1 better. CDR3 length: 15 residues. Germline CDR1 reads DFQATT; CDR2 reads SNEGSKA (reference sequence). CDR3: CSARDGRTANNEQFF. Here the CDR3 DNA reads TGCAGTGCTAGAGACGGTCGGACAGCCAACAATGAGCAGTTCTTC.

The gene calls are TRBV2 and TRBJ1-2; maybe TRBD1 (5 bases). The CDR3 sequence is 16 residues long. CDR1 and CDR2 from the germline V gene are SNHLY and FYNNEI. Trimming took 7 bases from V and 0 from J, leaving 18 bases between them. The CDR3, as DNA: TGTGCCAGCACCGCACACCCGGCAGGGACTAACTATGGCTACACCTTC. Protein: CASTAHPAGTNYGYTF.

The chain has TRBV6-5 and TRBJ2-5; 9 nucleotides match TRBD2. The length of the CDR3 is 15 residues. J was trimmed by 1 base and V by 4 bases; bases with no gene match: 4. Per germline, CDR1 MNHEY and CDR2 SVGAGI. Written as DNA, the CDR3 is TGTGCCAGCAGTTTAAGCGGGGGGTTCCAAGAGACCCAGTACTTC. This translates into CASSLSGGFQETQYF.